A selection of T cell receptor beta chains follows, all from one sample in a study of blood T cell repertoires in COVID-19. Sequencing was performed with immunoSEQ multiplex PCR; in TCRdb, only in-frame clones are kept and a portion is missing. The sample includes around 260,000 clones, about 86% of them seen just once. Sequenced: peripheral blood. These receptors all come from a man younger than 40 with active or convalescent COVID-19. CDR3s include the opening cysteine and the closing phenylalanine or tryptophan. The order of the fields is D gene, J gene, V gene, clone size, CDR3 DNA, CDR3 protein. D genes are given only for firm matches. Expanded clones are given a class, and other clones once, few, many or no size at all.

. TRBJ1-6 TRBV5-1 . TGCGCCAGCAGCTTGTCCACAGCCGCTAATTCACCCCTCCACTTT CASSLSTAANSPLHF
. TRBJ2-5 TRBV6-6 . TGTGCCAGCAGTTACTCGGTATATCAGGTTTCGGAGACCCAGTACTTC CASSYSVYQVSETQYF
. TRBJ1-2 TRBV5-8 . TGTGCCAGCAGCTTTTGGCGGGGCTATGGCTACACCTTC CASSFWRGYGYTF
. TRBJ1-1 TRBV7-8 . TGTGCCAGCGGGGGAGGTAGTCGGTCGAACACTGAAGCTTTCTTT CASGGGSRSNTEAFF
. TRBJ2-7 TRBV5-1 . TGCGCCAGCAGCTTGGCTCCGTCGGGCGAGCAGTACTTC CASSLAPSGEQYF
. TRBJ1-1 TRBV7-2 . TGTGCCAGCAGCTCAACGGGGGGGAACACTGAAGCTTTCTTT CASSSTGGNTEAFF
. TRBJ1-5 TRBV29-1 . TGCAGCGTCGCACGCGGTAGCAATCAGCCCCAGCATTTT CSVARGSNQPQHF
TRBD1 TRBJ1-5 TRBV2 . TGTGCCAGCAGTGGCGGTCCGATACTGATGGACAGGGGACTCTTTCAGCCCCAGCATTTT CASSGGPILMDRGLFQPQHF
TRBD2 TRBJ2-5 TRBV5-1 . TGCGCCAGCAGCATGGGACTAGCGGGGGTGGAGACCCAGTACTTC CASSMGLAGVETQYF
. TRBJ1-5 TRBV7-8 . TGTGCCAGCAGCTTATTGTCGGGAGCCCGTCAGCCCCAGCATTTT CASSLLSGARQPQHF
. TRBJ1-3 TRBV5-1 . TGCGCCAGCAGCTTGGCCCCGGGAAGGCTGGGAAACACCATATATTTT CASSLAPGRLGNTIYF
TRBD1 TRBJ1-1 TRBV6-5 . TGTGCCAGCAGGGATGACAGGGGAGCTTTCTTT CASRDDRGAFF
. TRBJ1-5 TRBV29-1 . TGCAGCGTTGCGGGAGCCCAGAATCAGCCCCAGCATTTT CSVAGAQNQPQHF
. TRBJ2-7 TRBV5-1 . TGCGCCAGCAGCTATACAGTGACCACAGTGGCCTACGAGCAGTACTTC CASSYTVTTVAYEQYF
TRBD1 TRBJ2-2 TRBV29-1 . TGCAGCGGGTCCGGGACAGGGAAGGGCGGGGAGCTGTTTTTT CSGSGTGKGGELFF
TRBD2 TRBJ2-1 TRBV7-9 . TGTGCCAGCAGCCCACGGCGGCTAGCGGGGGGCAATAATGAGCAGTTCTTC CASSPRRLAGGNNEQFF
. TRBJ1-1 TRBV4-2 . TGTGCCAGCAGCCAAGACCCCGGGAGAAACACTGAAGCTTTCTTT CASSQDPGRNTEAFF
TRBD2 TRBJ2-7 TRBV3-1/TRBV3-2 . TGTGCCAGCAGCCCGGGACTAGCGGTCTCCTACGAGCAGTACTTC CASSPGLAVSYEQYF
. TRBJ1-6 TRBV18 . TGTGCCAGCTCACTCCAGAATTCACCCCTCCACTTT CASSLQNSPLHF
. TRBJ1-6 TRBV3-1/TRBV3-2 . TGTGCCAGCAGTCCTACAGAAAGCTCCTATAATTCACCCCTCCACTTT CASSPTESSYNSPLHF
. TRBJ2-1 TRBV6-5 . TGTGCCAGCAGACTACAGGGAGGGGGGCACAATGAGCAGTTCTTC CASRLQGGGHNEQFF
TRBD2 TRBJ2-1 TRBV5-1 . TGCGCCAGCAGTTTTACTAGCGGGGGAATCGGTGAGCAGTTCTTC CASSFTSGGIGEQFF
TRBD2 TRBJ2-1 TRBV5-1 few TGCGCCAGCAGCCCTCTAGCGGGGGGGCCCGGCAATGAGCAGTTCTTC CASSPLAGGPGNEQFF
TRBD2 TRBJ2-5 TRBV7-2 . TGTGCCAGCAGCCCTGCCGGACTAGCGAAGCCTTGGGAGACCCAGTACTTC CASSPAGLAKPWETQYF